This T cell receptor (beta chain) stems from a study of CD8 T cells in ankylosing spondylitis. This clonotype turned up a few times. Antigen: not known. CDR1 and CDR2 (germline): SGHTA, FQGNSA. Trimming cost V 0 bases and J 7 bases, with 9 bases left between them. CDR3 length equals 13 residues. Quantitative 5'-RACE with molecular barcodes produced the TCR beta libraries. TCRdb used MiXCR to reprocess the 5' RACE reads, holding one entry per CDR3 protein. This sample has 250,000 to 350,000 distinct CDR3 sequences; around 20% occur once, and the top ten carry less than 9%. Broader study findings: Reported data indicate significant enrichment of disease-linked clones within matched ankylosing spondylitis synovial fluid. Researchers report that disease-linked clones proved CD8+ and relatively rare in peripheral blood. Ankylosing spondylitis blood seemed to carry a telltale TCR beta motif made of several highly homologous variants.

The specimen sequenced was blood, either unsorted or a sorted T cell fraction (not recorded which). The source of this sequence is a male donor with ankylosing spondylitis or in good health (not recorded which). J is TRBJ1-1 and V is TRBV7-2, with D hard to call. CDR3 sequence (DNA): TGTGCCAGCAGCTTAGCAGGGATTAATGAAGCTTTCTTT. Translated: CASSLAGINEAFF. Supplemented by reference TRBV7-2 and TRBJ1-1, the full variable domain reads GAGVSQSPSNKVTEKGKDVELRCDPISGHTALYWYRQSLGQGLEFLIYFQGNSAPDKSGLPSDRFSAERTGGSVSTLTIQRTQQEDSAVYLCASSLAGINEAFFGQGTRLTVV.